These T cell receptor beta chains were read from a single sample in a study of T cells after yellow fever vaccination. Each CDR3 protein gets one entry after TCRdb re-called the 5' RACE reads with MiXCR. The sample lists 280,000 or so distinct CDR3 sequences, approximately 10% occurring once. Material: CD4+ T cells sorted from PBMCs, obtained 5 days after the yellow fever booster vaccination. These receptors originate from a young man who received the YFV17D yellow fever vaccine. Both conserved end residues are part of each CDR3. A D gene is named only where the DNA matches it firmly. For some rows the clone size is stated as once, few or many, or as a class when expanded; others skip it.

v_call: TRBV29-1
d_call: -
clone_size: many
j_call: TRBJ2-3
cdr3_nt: TGCAGCGGGCTGCGTAGGGATACGCAGTATTTT
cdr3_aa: CSGLRRDTQYF

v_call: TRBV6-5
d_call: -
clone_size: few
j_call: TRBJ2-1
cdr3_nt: TGTGCCAGCAGTACCCAGTTCGGTAACAGGGTAAGGAGCACCTACAATGAGCAGTTCTTC
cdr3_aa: CASSTQFGNRVRSTYNEQFF

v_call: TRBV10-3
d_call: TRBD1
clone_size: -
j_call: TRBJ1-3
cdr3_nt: TGTGCCATCAGTCGGGGACAGGGGAACGGAAACACCATATATTTT
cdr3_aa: CAISRGQGNGNTIYF

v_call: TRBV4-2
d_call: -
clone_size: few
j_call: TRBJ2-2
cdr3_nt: TGTGCCAGCAGCCAAGATCTGGGACGCTGGAACACCGGGGAGCTGTTTTTT
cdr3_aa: CASSQDLGRWNTGELFF

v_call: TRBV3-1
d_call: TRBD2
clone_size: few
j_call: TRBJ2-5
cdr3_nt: TGTGCCAGCAGCCCACTAGCGGGGCTCGGGGAGACCCAGTACTTC
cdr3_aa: CASSPLAGLGETQYF

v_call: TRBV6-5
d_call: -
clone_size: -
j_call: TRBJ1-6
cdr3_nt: TGTGCCAGCAGGGACAGCTATAATTCACCCCTCCACTTT
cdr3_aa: CASRDSYNSPLHF

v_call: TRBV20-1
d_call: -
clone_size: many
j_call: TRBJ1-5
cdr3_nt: TGCAGTGCTAGACCGGGAGGTCAGCCCCAGCATTTT
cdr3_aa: CSARPGGQPQHF

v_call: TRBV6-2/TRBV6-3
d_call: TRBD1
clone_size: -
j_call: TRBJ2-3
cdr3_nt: TGTGCCAGCACCTCCCGGGACAGGTTATTCACAGATACGCAGTATTTT
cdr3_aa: CASTSRDRLFTDTQYF

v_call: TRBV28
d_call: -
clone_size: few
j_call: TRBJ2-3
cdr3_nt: TGTGCCAGCACCCCCGGAGGGACAGCAACTAGCACAGATACGCAGTATTTT
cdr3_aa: CASTPGGTATSTDTQYF

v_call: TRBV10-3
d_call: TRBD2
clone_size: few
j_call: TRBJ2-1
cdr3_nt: TGTGCCATCAGCTGGACTAGCGGGGACAATGAGCAGTTCTTC
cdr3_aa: CAISWTSGDNEQFF

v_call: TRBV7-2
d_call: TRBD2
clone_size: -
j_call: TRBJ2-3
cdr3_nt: TGTGCCAGCAGCCAGCGGGGGGGCCGCTCAGATACGCAGTATTTT
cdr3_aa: CASSQRGGRSDTQYF

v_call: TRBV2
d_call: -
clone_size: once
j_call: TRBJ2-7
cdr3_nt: TGTGCCAGCAGGGTACTCTCCTACGAGCAGTACTTC
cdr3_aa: CASRVLSYEQYF

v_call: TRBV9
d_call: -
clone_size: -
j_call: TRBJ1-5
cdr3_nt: TGTGCCAGCAGCCCTGGGTACCGAGGGGATCAGCCCCAGCATTTT
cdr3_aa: CASSPGYRGDQPQHF

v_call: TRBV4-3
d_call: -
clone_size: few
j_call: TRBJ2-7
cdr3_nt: TGCGCCAGCAGCCACTCGCGGGGGCCCAGCGAGCAGTACTTC
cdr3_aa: CASSHSRGPSEQYF

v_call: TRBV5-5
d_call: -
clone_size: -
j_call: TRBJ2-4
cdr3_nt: TGTGCCAGCAGCTTCGTCGCGGTAGCCAAAAACATTCAGTACTTC
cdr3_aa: CASSFVAVAKNIQYF

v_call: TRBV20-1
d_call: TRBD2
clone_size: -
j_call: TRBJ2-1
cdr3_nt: TGCAGGGTTAGCGGGGGGGTTTACAATGAGCAGTTCTTC
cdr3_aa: CRVSGGVYNEQFF

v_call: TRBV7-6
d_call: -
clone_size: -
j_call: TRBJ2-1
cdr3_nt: TGTGCCAGCAGCTTAGGGCCGGGGGACAATGAGCAGTTCTTC
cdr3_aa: CASSLGPGDNEQFF

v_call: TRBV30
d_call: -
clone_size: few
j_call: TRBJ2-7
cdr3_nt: TGTGCCTGGAGTGTAGTCGTTTCCTACGAGCAGTACTTC
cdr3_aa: CAWSVVVSYEQYF

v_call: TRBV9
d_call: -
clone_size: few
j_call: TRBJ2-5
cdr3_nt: TGTGCCAGCAGCGTAGCTAGCGTTGAGACCCAGTACTTC
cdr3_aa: CASSVASVETQYF